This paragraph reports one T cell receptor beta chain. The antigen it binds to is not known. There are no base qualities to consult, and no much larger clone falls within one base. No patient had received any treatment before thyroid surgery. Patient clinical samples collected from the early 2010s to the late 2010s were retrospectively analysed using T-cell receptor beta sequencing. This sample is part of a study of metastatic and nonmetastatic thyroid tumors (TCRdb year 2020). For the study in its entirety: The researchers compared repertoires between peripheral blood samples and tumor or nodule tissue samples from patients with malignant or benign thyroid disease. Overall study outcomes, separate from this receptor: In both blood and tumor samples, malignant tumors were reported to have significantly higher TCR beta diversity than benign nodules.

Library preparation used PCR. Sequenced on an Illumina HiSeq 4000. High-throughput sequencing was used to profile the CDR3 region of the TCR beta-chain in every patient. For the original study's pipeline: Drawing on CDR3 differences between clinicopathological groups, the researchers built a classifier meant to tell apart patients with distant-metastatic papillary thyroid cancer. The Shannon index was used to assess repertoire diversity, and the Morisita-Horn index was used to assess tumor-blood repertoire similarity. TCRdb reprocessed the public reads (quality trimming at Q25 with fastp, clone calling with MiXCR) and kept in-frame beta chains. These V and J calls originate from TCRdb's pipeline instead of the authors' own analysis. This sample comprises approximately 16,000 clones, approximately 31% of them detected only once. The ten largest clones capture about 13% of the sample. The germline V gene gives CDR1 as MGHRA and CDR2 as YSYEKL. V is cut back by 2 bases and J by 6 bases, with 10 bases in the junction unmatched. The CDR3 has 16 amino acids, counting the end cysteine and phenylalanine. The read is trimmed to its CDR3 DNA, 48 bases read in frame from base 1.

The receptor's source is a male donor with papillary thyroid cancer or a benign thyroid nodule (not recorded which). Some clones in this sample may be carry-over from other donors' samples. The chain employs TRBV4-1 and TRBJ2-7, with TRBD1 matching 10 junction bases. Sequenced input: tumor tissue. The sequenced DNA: TGCGCCAGCAGCCAACCCGGGACAGGGGAACTCGGCGAGCAGTACTTC. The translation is CASSQPGTGELGEQYF.